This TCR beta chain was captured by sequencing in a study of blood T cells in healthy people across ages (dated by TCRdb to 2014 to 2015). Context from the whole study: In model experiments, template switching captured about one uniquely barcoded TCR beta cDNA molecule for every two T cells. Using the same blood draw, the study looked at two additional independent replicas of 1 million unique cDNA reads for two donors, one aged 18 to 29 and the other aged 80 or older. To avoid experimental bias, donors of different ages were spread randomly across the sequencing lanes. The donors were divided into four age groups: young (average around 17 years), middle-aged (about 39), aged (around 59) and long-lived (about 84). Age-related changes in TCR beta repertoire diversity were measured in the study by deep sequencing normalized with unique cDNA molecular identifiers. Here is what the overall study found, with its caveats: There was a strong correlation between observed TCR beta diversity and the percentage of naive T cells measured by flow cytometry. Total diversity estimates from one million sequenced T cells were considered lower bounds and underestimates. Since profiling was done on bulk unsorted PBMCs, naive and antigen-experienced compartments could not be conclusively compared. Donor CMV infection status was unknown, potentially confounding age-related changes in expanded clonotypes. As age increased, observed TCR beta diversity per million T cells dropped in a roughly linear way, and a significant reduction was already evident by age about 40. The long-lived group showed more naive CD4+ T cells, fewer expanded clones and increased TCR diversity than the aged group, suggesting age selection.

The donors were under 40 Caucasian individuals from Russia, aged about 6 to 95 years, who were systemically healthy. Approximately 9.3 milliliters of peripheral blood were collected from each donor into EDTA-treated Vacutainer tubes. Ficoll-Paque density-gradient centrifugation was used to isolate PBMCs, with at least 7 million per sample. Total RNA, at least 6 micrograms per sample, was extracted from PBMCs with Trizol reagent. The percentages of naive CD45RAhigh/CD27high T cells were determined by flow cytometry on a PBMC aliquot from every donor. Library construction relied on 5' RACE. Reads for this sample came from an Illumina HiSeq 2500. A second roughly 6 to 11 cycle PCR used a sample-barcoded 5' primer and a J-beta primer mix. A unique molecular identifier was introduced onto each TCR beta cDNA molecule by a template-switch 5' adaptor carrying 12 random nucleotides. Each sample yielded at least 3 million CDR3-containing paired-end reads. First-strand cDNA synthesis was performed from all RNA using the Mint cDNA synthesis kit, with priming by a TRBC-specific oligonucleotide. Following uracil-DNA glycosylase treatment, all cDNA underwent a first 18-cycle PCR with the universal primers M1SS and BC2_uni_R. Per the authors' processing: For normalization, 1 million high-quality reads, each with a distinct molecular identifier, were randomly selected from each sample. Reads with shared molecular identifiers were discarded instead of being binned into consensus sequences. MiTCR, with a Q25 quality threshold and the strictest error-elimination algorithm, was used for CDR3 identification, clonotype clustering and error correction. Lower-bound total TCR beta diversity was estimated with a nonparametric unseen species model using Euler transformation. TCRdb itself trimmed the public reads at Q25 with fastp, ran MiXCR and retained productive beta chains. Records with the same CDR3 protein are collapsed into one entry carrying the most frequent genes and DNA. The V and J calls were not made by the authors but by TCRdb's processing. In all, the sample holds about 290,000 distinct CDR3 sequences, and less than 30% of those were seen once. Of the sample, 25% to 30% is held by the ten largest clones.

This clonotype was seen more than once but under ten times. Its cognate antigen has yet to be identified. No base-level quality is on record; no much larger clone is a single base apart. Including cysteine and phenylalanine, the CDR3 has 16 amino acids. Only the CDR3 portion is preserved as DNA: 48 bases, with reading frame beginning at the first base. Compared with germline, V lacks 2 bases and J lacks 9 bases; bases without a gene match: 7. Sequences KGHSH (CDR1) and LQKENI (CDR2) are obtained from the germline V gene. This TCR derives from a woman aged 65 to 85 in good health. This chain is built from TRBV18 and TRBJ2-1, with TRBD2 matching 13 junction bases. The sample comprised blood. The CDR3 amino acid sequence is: CASSPTGLAGISEQFF. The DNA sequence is TGTGCCAGCTCACCAACGGGACTAGCGGGAATCAGTGAGCAGTTCTTC.